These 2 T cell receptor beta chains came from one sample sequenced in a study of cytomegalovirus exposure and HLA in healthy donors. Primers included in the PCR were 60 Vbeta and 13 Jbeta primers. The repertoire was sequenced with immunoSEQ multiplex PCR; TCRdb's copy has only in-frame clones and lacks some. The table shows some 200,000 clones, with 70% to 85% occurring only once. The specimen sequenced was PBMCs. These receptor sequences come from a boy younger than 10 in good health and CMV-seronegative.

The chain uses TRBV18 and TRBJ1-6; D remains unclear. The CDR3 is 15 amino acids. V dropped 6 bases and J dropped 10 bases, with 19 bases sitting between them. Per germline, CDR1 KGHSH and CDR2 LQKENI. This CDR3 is CASSPSAGRLSPLHF. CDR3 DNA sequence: TGTGCCAGCTCCCCGTCCGCTGGGAGGTTATCACCCCTCCACTTT.

The CDR3 spells CASSHGIQPGTEAFF. DNA of the CDR3: TGTGCCAGCAGCCACGGGATCCAACCGGGCACTGAAGCTTTCTTT. The chain couples TRBV6-6 to TRBJ1-1; no reliable D call. CDR1 MNHNY and CDR2 SVGAGI come from the germline V gene (reference sequence). V lost 6 bases to trimming and J lost 4 bases, with 18 bases between them. This CDR3 is 15 amino acids long.